The 14 T cell receptor beta chains in this list originate from one sample, sequenced in a study of blood T cell repertoires in COVID-19. The protocol was immunoSEQ multiplex PCR, while the TCRdb copy is restricted to in-frame clones and leaves out a portion. The sample has almost 350,000 clones; roughly 90% are singletons. Sequenced material: peripheral blood. The receptors come from an older woman with COVID-19, enrolled during active disease.

This clone was counted only a few times. The chain is built from TRBV19 and TRBJ1-1; D perhaps matches TRBD1 (5 bases). Trimming took off 4 bases at V and 1 base at J, with 13 bases between the two ends. The CDR3 is made up of 15 amino acids. In germline, CDR1 is LNHDA, CDR2 SQIVND (reference sequence). For the CDR3, the DNA is TGTGCCAGTAGTACCCCCTCTCAGGGGAACACTGAAGCTTTCTTT. This sequence encodes CASSTPSQGNTEAFF.

J is TRBJ1-3 and V is TRBV19; 7 positions match TRBD1. J gave up 1 base and V 6 bases, and 3 bases lay outside the gene matches. The CDR3 has 14 amino acids. CDR1 and CDR2 from the germline V gene are LNHDA and SQIVND (reference sequence). Here the CDR3 reads CASSRGSSGNTIYF. In DNA, the CDR3 is TGTGCCAGTAGCAGGGGGTCATCTGGAAACACCATATATTTT.

The V and J genes are TRBV29-1 and TRBJ2-7; 10 bases agree with TRBD1. In germline, CDR1 is SQVTM, CDR2 ANQGSEA. The CDR3 has 13 residues. The V gene end was trimmed by 5 bases and the J gene end by 5 bases; junction bases not matched to a gene: 6. The CDR3: CSVHDDRGHEQYF. Written as DNA, the CDR3 is TGCAGCGTTCATGACGACAGGGGGCACGAGCAGTACTTC.

The sample holds one count of this clone. J is TRBJ1-2 and V is TRBV30; 8 bases are shared with TRBD1. The ends lost 3 bases at V and 8 bases at J; junction bases unmatched: 8. Germline V gene sequence: CDR1 GTSNPN, CDR2 SVGIG (reference sequence). CDR3 length: 13 amino acids. CDR3 sequence (DNA): TGTGCCTGGAGGTTGACAGGGGATGGAGGCTACACCTTC. It encodes CAWRLTGDGGYTF. Together with reference TRBV30 and TRBJ1-2, the CDR3 gives the full variable domain: SQTIHQWPATLVQPVGSPLSLECTVEGTSNPNLYWYRQAAGRGLQLLFYSVGIGQISSEVPQNLSASRPQDRQFILSSKKLLLSDSGFYLCAWRLTGDGGYTFGSGTRLTVV.

The rearrangement links TRBV2 to TRBJ1-6; no clear D gene. Per the germline V gene, CDR1 is SNHLY and CDR2 is FYNNEI. The CDR3 covers 14 residues. V lost 6 bases and J lost 0, with 6 bases in between. This CDR3 is CASRGDSYNSPLHF. The DNA of the CDR3 is TGTGCCAGCAGGGGAGACTCCTATAATTCACCCCTCCACTTT.

This clone has only one observation. The chain has TRBV7-3 and TRBJ1-1; a weak D match, TRBD1 (6 bases). This CDR3 spans 14 amino acids. V lost 4 bases to trimming and J lost 4 bases, with 13 bases between them. Germline CDR1 SGHTA, CDR2 FQGTGA. For the CDR3, the DNA is TGTGCCAGCAGCTCCAGGGGAGGGGGCACTGAAGCTTTCTTT. Its protein is CASSSRGGGTEAFF.

This sequence joins TRBV19 and TRBJ1-1; D is undetermined. The CDR3 contains 14 residues. Germline CDR1 and CDR2: LNHDA and SQIVND (reference sequence). Trimming left V 4 bases short and J 4 bases short, with 13 bases between. CDR3 region: CASSKQVESTEAFF. In DNA form, the CDR3 reads TGTGCCAGTAGTAAGCAGGTGGAAAGCACTGAAGCTTTCTTT.

The V and J genes are TRBV6-5 and TRBJ2-1; 11 bases are a match to TRBD2. This CDR3 is built from 16 residues. V was clipped by 4 bases and J by 3 bases; unmatched bases: 5. Germline V lookup: CDR1 MNHEY, CDR2 SVGAGI. The CDR3 DNA sequence: TGTGCCAGCAGTTCCAGACTAGCGGGGCGCTACAATGAGCAGTTCTTC. This translates into CASSSRLAGRYNEQFF.

The CDR3 reads CASSITGLNTEAFF. In DNA, the CDR3 is TGTGCCAGCAGCATTACAGGGTTGAACACTGAAGCTTTCTTT. The chain has TRBV9 and TRBJ1-1, with D perhaps TRBD1 (6 bases). Trimming removed 4 bases from V and 0 bases from J, with 10 bases in between. The CDR3 has 14 amino acids. Germline V lookup: CDR1 SGDLS, CDR2 YYNGEE.

This chain links TRBV5-1 with TRBJ2-7, with TRBD1 matching 7 bases. Germline values: CDR1 SGHRS, CDR2 YFSETQ. The CDR3 loop spans 15 amino acids. With 4 bases clipped from V and 0 bases from J, the junction kept 7 bases outside the gene matches. DNA of the CDR3: TGCGCCAGCAGCCGGGACAGTCTCAGCTCCTACGAGCAGTACTTC. Translation: CASSRDSLSSYEQYF.

The chain has TRBV15 and TRBJ1-2, with 9 bases fitting TRBD1. The CDR3 is 16 amino acids. Germline trimming cut 0 bases from V and 4 bases from J; bases unmatched to any gene: 6. Germline values: CDR1 LNHNV, CDR2 YYDKDF (reference sequence). The CDR3 coding sequence is TGTGCCACCAGCAGAGACCTGGGACAGGGAATCTATGGCTACACCTTC. Encoded protein: CATSRDLGQGIYGYTF.

The chain employs TRBV6-5 and TRBJ1-2; TRBD1 aligns across 7 bases. The germline V gene encodes CDR1 MNHEY and CDR2 SVGAGI. J gave up 6 bases and V 2 bases, and 6 bases lay outside the gene matches. This CDR3 is 14 amino acids long. The CDR3 DNA is TGTGCCAGCAGTTACGGCGACAGGGTAAATGGCTACACCTTC. Translating it yields CASSYGDRVNGYTF.

In the case of this clone: The conserved closing phenylalanine or tryptophan is absent in this CDR3, likely reflecting a read error. The DNA is omitted, as the CDR3 cannot be located on it reliably, and the CDR3 follows TCRdb's listing. J is TRBJ1-2 and V is TRBV10-3; no DNA check was done on the table's D call, TRBD1. The CDR3 is 12 amino acids in total, end residues counted. Per the germline V gene, CDR1 is ENHRY and CDR2 is SYGVKD. The CDR3 spells CAISESTGWALY.

This chain links TRBV18 with TRBJ1-6, with a tentative D call TRBD1 (6 bases). The CDR3 runs 15 residues. Between the trimmed V and J ends, which lost 3 bases and 10 bases, there was a span of 16 bases. Looked up from germline, CDR1 is KGHSH and CDR2 is LQKENI. CDR3 sequence (DNA): TGTGCCAGCTCACCTGGGTCACAGGGAAGGTCACCCCTCCACTTT. Translation gives CASSPGSQGRSPLHF.